This record covers a single TCR beta chain. TCRdb's table, derived via immunoSEQ multiplex PCR, lists solely in-frame clones and lacks some. This repertoire shows hundreds of thousands of clones, around nine tenths found once; its top ten account for approximately 9.3%. J lost 4 bases, V lost 4 bases, and 4 bases had no gene match. The CDR3 runs to 13 residues. Germline V CDR1 and CDR2: SGHRS, YFSETQ. Across about 22 US areas, participants ranged in age from about 18 to 100 years. Symptom resolution, clearance, or two negative PCRs marked donors in Cohort 3 as recovered. This specimen belongs to a study of blood T cell repertoires in COVID-19. Study-wide context: From the United States, Italy and Spain came samples of acute and convalescent COVID-19. In each case, the material was cDNA or gDNA derived from T cells, B-cell-depleted T cells, or PBMCs.

The sequencing input was PBMCs or T cells enriched from blood (not recorded which). This sequence was found in a woman between 45 and 60 years old who had recovered from COVID-19. The genes are TRBV5-1 and TRBJ1-2; 7 positions match TRBD1. CDR3 coding DNA: TGCGCCAGCAGCGTAGGGGGCGGCTATGGCTACACCTTC. It encodes CASSVGGGYGYTF. The full variable domain, rest sourced from reference TRBV5-1 and TRBJ1-2, is KAGVTQTPRYLIKTRGQQVTLSCSPISGHRSVSWYQQTPGQGLQFLFEYFSETQRNKGNFPGRFSGRQFSNSRSEMNVSTLELGDSALYLCASSVGGGYGYTFGSGTRLTVV.